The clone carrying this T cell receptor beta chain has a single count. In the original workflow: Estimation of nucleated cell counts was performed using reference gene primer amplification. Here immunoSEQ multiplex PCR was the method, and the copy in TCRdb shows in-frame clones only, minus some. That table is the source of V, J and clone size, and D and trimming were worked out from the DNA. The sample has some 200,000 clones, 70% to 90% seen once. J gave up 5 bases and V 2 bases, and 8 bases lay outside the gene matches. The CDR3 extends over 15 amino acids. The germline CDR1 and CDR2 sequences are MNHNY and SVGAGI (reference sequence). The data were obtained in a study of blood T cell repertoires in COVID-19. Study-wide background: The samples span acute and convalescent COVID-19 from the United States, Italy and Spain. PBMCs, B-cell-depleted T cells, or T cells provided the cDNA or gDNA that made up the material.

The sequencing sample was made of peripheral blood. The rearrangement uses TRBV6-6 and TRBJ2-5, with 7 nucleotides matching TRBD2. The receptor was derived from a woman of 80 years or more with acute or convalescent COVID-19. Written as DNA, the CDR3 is TGTGCCAGCAGTTACCCCGGGGGAGGGGTGGAGACCCAGTACTTC. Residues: CASSYPGGGVETQYF.